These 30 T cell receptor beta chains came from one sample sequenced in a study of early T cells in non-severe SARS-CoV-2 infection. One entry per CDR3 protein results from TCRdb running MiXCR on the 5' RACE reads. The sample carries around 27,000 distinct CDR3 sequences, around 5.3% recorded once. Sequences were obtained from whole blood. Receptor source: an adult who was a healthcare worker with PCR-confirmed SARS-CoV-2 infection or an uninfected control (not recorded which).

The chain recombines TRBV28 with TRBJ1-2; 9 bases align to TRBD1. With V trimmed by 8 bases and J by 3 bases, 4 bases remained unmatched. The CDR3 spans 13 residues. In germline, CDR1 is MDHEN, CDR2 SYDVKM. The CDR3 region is CASRTGADYGYTF. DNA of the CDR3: TGTGCCAGCCGGACAGGGGCGGACTATGGCTACACCTTC.

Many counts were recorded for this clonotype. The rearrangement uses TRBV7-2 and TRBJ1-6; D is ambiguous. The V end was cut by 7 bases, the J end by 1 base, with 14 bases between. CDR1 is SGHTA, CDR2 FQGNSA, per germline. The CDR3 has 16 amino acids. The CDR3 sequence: CASTDRRRSYNSPLHF. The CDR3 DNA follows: TGTGCCAGCACGGACCGCCGGAGGTCCTATAATTCACCCCTCCACTTT.

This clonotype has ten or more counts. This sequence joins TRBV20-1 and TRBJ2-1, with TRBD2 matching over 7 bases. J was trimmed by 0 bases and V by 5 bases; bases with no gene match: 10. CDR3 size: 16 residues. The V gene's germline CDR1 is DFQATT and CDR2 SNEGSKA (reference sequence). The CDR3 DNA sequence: TGCAGTGCTGACCCTGAGCGGGGTACCTCCTACAATGAGCAGTTCTTC. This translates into CSADPERGTSYNEQFF.

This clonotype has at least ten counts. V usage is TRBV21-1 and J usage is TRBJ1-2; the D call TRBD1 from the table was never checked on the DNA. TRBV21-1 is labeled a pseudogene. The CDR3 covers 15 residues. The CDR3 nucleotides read TGTGCCAGCAGCAAAGATTGGGACAGGGGAGGTGGCTACACCTTC. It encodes CASSKDWDRGGGYTF.

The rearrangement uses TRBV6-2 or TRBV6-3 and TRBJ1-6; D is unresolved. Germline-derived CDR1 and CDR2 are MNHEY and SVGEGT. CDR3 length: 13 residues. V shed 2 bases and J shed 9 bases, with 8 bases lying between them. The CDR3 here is CASSYRGGSPLHF. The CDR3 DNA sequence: TGTGCCAGCAGTTACCGAGGAGGTTCACCCCTCCACTTT.

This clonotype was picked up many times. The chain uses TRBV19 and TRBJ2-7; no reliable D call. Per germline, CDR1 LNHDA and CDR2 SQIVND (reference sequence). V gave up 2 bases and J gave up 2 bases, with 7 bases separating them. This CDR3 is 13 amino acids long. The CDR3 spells CASSITAAYEQYF. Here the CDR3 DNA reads TGTGCCAGTAGTATAACGGCCGCCTACGAGCAGTACTTC.

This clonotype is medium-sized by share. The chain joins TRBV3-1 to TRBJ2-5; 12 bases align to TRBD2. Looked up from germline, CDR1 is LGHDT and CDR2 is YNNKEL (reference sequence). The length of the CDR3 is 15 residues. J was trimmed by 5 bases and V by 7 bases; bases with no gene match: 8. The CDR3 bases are TGTGCCAGCACCGGAGGGACTAGCGGGCTGGAGACCCAGTACTTC. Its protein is CASTGGTSGLETQYF.

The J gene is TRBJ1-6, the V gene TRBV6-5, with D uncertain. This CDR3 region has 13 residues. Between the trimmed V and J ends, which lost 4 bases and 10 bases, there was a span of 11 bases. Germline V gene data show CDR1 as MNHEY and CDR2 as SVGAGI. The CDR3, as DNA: TGTGCCAGCAGTTTGAGGACGGAGTCACCCCTCCACTTT. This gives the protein CASSLRTESPLHF.

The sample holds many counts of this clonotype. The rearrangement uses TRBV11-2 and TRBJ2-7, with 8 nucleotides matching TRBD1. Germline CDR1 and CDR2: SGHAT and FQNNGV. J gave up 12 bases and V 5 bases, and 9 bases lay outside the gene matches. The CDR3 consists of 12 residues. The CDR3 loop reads CASSQDRELRYF. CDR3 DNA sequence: TGTGCCAGCAGCCAGGACAGGGAGTTACGGTACTTC.

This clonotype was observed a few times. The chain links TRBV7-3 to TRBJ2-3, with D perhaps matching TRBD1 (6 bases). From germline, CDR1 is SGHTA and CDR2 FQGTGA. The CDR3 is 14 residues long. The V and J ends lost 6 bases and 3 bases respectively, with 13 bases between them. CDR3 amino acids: CASSSTGLTDTQYF. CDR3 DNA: TGTGCCAGCAGTTCAACAGGGTTAACAGATACGCAGTATTTT.

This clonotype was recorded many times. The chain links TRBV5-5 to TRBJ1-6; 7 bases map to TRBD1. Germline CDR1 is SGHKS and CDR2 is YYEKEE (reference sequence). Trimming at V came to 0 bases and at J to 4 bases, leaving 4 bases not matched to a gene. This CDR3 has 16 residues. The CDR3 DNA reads TGTGCCAGCAGCTTGGGCCAGGGGGTGTATAATTCACCCCTCCACTTT. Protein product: CASSLGQGVYNSPLHF. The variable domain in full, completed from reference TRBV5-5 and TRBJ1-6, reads DAGVTQSPTHLIKTRGQQVTLRCSPISGHKSVSWYQQVLGQGPQFIFQYYEKEERGRGNFPDRFSARQFPNYSSELNVNALLLGDSALYLCASSLGQGVYNSPLHFGNGTRLTVT.

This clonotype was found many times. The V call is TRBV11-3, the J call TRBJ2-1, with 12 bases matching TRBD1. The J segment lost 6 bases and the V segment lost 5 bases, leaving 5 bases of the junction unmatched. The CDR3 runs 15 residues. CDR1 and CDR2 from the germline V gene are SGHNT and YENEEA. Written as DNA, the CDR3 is TGTGCCAGCAGCCTCGGGACAGGGGGCTTCAATGAGCAGTTCTTC. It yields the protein CASSLGTGGFNEQFF.

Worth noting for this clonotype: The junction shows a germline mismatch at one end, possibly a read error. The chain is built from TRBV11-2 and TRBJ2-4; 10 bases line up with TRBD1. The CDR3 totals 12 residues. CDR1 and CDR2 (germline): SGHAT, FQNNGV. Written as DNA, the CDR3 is TGTGCCAGCAGCTTGGGGACAGGGGAGGTCAACTTC. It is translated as CASSLGTGEVNF.

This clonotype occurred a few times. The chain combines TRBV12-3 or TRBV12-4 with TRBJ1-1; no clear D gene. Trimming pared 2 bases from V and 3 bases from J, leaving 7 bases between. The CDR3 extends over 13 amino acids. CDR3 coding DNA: TGTGCCAGCAGTTTATTCGGGGACACTGAAGCTTTCTTT. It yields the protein CASSLFGDTEAFF.

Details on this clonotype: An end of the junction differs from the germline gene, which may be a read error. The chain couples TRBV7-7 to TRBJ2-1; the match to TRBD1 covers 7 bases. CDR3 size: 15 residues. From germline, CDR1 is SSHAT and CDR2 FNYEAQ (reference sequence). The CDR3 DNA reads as TGTGCTAGCAGCTTAACAGGGGCCCCCCCCAATGAGCAGTTCTTC. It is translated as CASSLTGAPPNEQFF. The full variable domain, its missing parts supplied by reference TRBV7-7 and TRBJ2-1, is GAGVSQSPRYKVTKRGQDVTLRCDPISSHATLYWYQQALGQGPEFLTYFNYEAQPDKSGLPSDRFSAERPEGSISTLTIQRTEQRDSAMYRCASSLTGAPPNEQFFGPGTRLTVL.

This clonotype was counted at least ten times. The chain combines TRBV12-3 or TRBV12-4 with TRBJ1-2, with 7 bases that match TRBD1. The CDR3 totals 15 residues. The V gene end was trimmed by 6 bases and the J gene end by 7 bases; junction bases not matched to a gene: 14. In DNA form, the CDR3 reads TGTGCCAGCAGGGATGGTGGCAGGGGGGTGTTTGGCTACACCTTC. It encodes CASRDGGRGVFGYTF.

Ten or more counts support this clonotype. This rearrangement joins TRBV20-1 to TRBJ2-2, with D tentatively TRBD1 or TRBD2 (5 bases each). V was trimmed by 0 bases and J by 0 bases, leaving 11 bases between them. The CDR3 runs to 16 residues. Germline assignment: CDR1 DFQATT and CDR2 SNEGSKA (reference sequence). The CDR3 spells CSARDPGTANTGELFF. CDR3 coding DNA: TGCAGTGCTAGAGATCCCGGGACGGCGAACACCGGGGAGCTGTTTTTT.

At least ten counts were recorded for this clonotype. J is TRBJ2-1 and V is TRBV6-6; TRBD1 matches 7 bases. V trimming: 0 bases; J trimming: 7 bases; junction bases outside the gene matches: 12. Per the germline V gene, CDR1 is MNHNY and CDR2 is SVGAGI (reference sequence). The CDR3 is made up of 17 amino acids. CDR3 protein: CASSYSNRGGVRNEQFF. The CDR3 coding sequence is TGTGCCAGCAGTTACTCGAATAGAGGGGGCGTTCGGAATGAGCAGTTCTTC.

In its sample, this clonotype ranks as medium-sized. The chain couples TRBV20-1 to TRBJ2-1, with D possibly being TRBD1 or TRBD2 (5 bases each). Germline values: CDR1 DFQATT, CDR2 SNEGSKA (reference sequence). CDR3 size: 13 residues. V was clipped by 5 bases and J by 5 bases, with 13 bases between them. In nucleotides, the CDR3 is TGCAGTGCTCCTAGCTTCAGGGACAATGAGCAGTTCTTC. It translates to CSAPSFRDNEQFF.

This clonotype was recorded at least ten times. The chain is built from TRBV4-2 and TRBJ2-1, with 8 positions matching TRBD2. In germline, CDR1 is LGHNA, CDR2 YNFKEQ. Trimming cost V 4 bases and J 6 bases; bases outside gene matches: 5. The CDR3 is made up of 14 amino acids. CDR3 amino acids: CASSLGLEVNEQFF. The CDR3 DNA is TGTGCCAGCAGCCTGGGACTAGAAGTCAATGAGCAGTTCTTC.

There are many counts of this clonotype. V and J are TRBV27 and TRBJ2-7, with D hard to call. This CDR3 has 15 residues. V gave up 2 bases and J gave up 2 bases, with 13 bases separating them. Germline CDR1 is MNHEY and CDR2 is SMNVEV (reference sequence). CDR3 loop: CASSLTAQEAYEQYF. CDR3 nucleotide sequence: TGTGCCAGCAGTTTAACAGCCCAAGAAGCCTACGAGCAGTACTTC.

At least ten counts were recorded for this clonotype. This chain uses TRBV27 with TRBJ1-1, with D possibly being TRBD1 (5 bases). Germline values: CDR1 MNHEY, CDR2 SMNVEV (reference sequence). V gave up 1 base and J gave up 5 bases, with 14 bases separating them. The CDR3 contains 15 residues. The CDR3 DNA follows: TGTGCCAGCAGTTTATGGGGGGACGGAGTTACTGAAGCTTTCTTT. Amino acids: CASSLWGDGVTEAFF.

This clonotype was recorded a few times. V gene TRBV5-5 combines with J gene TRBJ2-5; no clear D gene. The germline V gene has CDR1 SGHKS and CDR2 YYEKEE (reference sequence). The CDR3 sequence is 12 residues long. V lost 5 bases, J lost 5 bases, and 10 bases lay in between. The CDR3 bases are TGTGCCAGCAGTTTAAGGCCCGAGACCCAGTACTTC. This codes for CASSLRPETQYF.

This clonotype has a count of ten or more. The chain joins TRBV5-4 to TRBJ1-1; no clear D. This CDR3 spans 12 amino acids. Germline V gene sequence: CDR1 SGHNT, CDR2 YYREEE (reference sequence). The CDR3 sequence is CATQRTNTEAFF. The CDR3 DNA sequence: TGTGCTACGCAGAGAACGAACACTGAAGCTTTCTTT.

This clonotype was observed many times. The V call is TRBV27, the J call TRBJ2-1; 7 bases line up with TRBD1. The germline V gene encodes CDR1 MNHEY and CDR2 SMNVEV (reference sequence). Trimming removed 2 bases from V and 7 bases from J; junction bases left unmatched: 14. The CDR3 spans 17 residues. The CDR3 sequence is CASSLRNRDSGENEQFF. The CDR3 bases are TGTGCCAGCAGTTTACGGAACAGGGACAGCGGAGAAAATGAGCAGTTCTTC.

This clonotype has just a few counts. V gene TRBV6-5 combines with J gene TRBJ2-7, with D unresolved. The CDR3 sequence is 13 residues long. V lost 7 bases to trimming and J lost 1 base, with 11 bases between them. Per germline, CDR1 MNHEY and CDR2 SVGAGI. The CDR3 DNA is TGTGCCAGCACCTCACATGATTCCTACGAGCAGTACTTC. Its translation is CASTSHDSYEQYF.

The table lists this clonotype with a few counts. The CDR3 region is CAWSVRGPYEQYF. The CDR3 bases are TGTGCCTGGAGTGTACGGGGACCCTACGAGCAGTACTTC. The chain uses TRBV30 and TRBJ2-7; D is possibly TRBD1 or TRBD2 (5 bases each). CDR1 and CDR2 from the germline V gene are GTSNPN and SVGIG (reference sequence). Deletions cut 0 bases from V and 2 bases from J, with 8 bases between. The CDR3 contains 13 residues.

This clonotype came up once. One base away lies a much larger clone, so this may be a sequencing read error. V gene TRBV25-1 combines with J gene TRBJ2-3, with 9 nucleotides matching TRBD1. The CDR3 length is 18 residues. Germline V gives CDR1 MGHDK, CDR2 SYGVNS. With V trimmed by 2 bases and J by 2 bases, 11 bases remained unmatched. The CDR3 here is CASSERGTGSRATDTQYF. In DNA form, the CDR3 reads TGTGCCAGCAGTGAAAGAGGGACAGGGAGCCGGGCCACAGATACGCAGTATTTT.

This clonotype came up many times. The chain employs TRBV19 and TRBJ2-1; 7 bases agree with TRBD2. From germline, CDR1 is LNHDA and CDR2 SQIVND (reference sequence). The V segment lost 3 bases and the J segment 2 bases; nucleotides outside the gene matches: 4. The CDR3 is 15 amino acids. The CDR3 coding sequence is TGTGCCAGTAGTATGGGGGAGGGCACCTACAATGAGCAGTTCTTC. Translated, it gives CASSMGEGTYNEQFF.

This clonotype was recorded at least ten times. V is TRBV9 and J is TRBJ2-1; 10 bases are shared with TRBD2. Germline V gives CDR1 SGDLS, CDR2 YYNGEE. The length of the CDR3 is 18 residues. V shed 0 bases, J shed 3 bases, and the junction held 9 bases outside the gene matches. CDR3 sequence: CASSVAWEAGGNYNEQFF. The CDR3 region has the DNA TGTGCCAGCAGCGTAGCTTGGGAAGCGGGAGGGAACTACAATGAGCAGTTCTTC.